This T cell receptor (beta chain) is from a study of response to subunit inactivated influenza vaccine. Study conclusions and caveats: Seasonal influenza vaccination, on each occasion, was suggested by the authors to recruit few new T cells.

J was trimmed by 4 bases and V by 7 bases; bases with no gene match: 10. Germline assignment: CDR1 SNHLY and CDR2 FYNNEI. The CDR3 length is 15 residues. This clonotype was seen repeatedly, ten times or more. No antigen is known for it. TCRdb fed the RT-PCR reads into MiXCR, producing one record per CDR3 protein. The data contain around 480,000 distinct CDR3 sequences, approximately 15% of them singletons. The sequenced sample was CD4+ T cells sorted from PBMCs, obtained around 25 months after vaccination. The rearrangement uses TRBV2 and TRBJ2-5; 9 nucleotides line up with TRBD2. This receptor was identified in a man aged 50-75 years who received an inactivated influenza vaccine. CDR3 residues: CASNLIAGVGETQYF. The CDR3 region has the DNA TGTGCCAGCAATCTAATAGCGGGGGTGGGAGAGACCCAGTACTTC.